A selection of T cell receptor beta chains follows, all from one sample in a study of T cell changes during pregnancy in multiple sclerosis. Some clones are missing from TCRdb's copy, which holds only in-frame ones; the method was immunoSEQ multiplex PCR. The top ten hold approximately 6.2% of the sample, which has about 120,000 clones, roughly 92% seen once. The specimen comprised peripheral blood, sampled before pregnancy. The receptors stem from a female donor with multiple sclerosis, enrolled in a pregnancy study. Each CDR3 is given with its conserved first and last residue. A D gene is named only where the DNA matches it firmly. Where a row states a size, it is once, few, many or the class of an expanded clone; other rows omit it.

TRBJ2-3 TRBD2 TRBV5-1 NA TGCGCCAGCAGCTTACAAGCGGGAGGGCCCACAGATACGCAGTATTTT CASSLQAGGPTDTQYF
TRBJ2-1 TRBD2 TRBV7-2 NA TGTGCCAGCAGCTTACTAGCGGGGGGGCCCCTCCACAATGAGCAGTTCTTC CASSLLAGGPLHNEQFF
TRBJ2-7 NA TRBV5-1 NA TGCGCCAGCAGCTGGACCTATGAGGGGGTCTACGAGCAGTACTTC CASSWTYEGVYEQYF
TRBJ1-4 NA TRBV10-1 NA TGCGCCAGCAGTCAAATAGGTGGCAGGGCGCAGGGCCAAGAAAAACTGTTTTTT CASSQIGGRAQGQEKLFF
TRBJ1-2 NA TRBV6-6 NA TGTGCCAGCAGTTACCCCCCCAGCGGGGGCGGCTACACCTTC CASSYPPSGGGYTF
TRBJ2-1 TRBD2 TRBV5-1 NA TGCGCCAGTAAAAGTAGCGGGACCTACAATGAGCAGTTCTTC CASKSSGTYNEQFF
TRBJ1-1 NA TRBV18 NA TGTGCCAGCTCACTTCAGTCGCCTGGGGCGACGGTGAACACTGAAGCTTTCTTT CASSLQSPGATVNTEAFF
TRBJ1-2 NA TRBV29-1 NA TGCGGCGTTGAAGAAGTAGATATCAGGGGTCGGGTGGGCTACACCTTC CGVEEVDIRGRVGYTF
TRBJ1-4 TRBD1 TRBV30 few TGTGCCTTTGGAGGGGACAGGGGTACTGAAAAACTGTTTTTT CAFGGDRGTEKLFF
TRBJ2-1 NA TRBV14 NA TGTGCCAGCAGCCAAGATGAAGGCAGGTCTGTATACAATGAGCAGTTCTTC CASSQDEGRSVYNEQFF
TRBJ2-3 TRBD1 TRBV5-1 NA TGCGCCAGCAGCGTACGGGACAGCCACACAGATACGCAGTATTTT CASSVRDSHTDTQYF
TRBJ2-5 NA TRBV10-2 NA TGCGCCAGCAGTGATAGGAGGAGCTCCCTACGGGGCCAGTACTTC CASSDRRSSLRGQYF
TRBJ1-1 NA TRBV30 few TGTGCCTGCAAGCGGGCCGGGAACACTGAAGCTTTCTTT CACKRAGNTEAFF
TRBJ2-7 TRBD2 TRBV28 NA TGTGCCAGCAGCTCGACTAGCGGGAGATCCTACGAGCAGTACTTC CASSSTSGRSYEQYF
TRBJ1-1 NA TRBV7-8 NA TGTGCCAGCAGCTTATCCCAGGGGAACACTGAAGCTTTCTTT CASSLSQGNTEAFF
TRBJ1-5 TRBD1 TRBV10-2 NA TGCGCCAGCAGTAATGACAGGGGGGTCAATCAGCCCCAGCATTTT CASSNDRGVNQPQHF
TRBJ2-3 TRBD2 TRBV7-2 once TGTGCCAGCAGCTTAGGAGCGGGGGGATACACAGATACGCAGTATTTT CASSLGAGGYTDTQYF
TRBJ2-5 TRBD1 TRBV25-1 NA TGTGCCAGCAGTGCTCGTAATTGGGACAGCGAAGAACGGACCCAGTACTTC CASSARNWDSEERTQYF
TRBJ2-7 NA TRBV19 NA TGTGCCAGTAGTATAAGTCAGACTTACGAGCAGTACTTC CASSISQTYEQYF
TRBJ1-5 NA TRBV6-5 NA TGTGCCAGCAGCCCCAGGGGAAGCAATCAGCCCCAGCATTTT CASSPRGSNQPQHF